These T cell receptor beta chains were read from a single sample in a study of immune heterogeneity within non-small cell lung tumors. Each CDR3 protein is one row after TCRdb ran MiXCR on the multiplex PCR reads. This table has around 23,000 distinct CDR3 sequences, 25% to 30% appearing once. The sample consisted of lung tumor tissue. These receptors originate from a man in his forties or fifties with non-small cell lung cancer. CDR3s include the opening cysteine and the closing phenylalanine or tryptophan. D genes are given only for firm matches. Size tells how often a clone was seen (once, few, many) or the class of an expanded clone, and some rows leave it out.

clone_size: medium-sized; v_call: TRBV6-1; d_call: .; j_call: TRBJ2-7; cdr3_nt: TGTGCCAGCAGTGAACCGGGTCGAGCCTACGAGCAGTACTTC; cdr3_aa: CASSEPGRAYEQYF
clone_size: many; v_call: TRBV2; d_call: .; j_call: TRBJ2-6; cdr3_nt: TGTGCCAGCTTTGGGGTGTCTGGGGCCAACGTCCTGACTTTC; cdr3_aa: CASFGVSGANVLTF
clone_size: .; v_call: TRBV25-1; d_call: .; j_call: TRBJ1-5; cdr3_nt: TGTGCCAGCAGTGGGCCAGGGGGCAATCAGCCCCAGCATTTT; cdr3_aa: CASSGPGGNQPQHF
clone_size: .; v_call: TRBV20-1; d_call: TRBD2; j_call: TRBJ2-1; cdr3_nt: TGCAGTGCTGGGGGACTAGCGGGAATTCATGAGCAGTTCTTC; cdr3_aa: CSAGGLAGIHEQFF
clone_size: .; v_call: TRBV30; d_call: .; j_call: TRBJ1-3; cdr3_nt: TGTGCCTGGAGTGTACAAGGACAGTATCTTGGAAACACCATATATTTT; cdr3_aa: CAWSVQGQYLGNTIYF
clone_size: medium-sized; v_call: TRBV2; d_call: TRBD2; j_call: TRBJ2-7; cdr3_nt: TGTGCCAGCAGGGGACTAGCGGGAAACGGCTACGAGCAGTACTTC; cdr3_aa: CASRGLAGNGYEQYF
clone_size: medium-sized; v_call: TRBV12-3/TRBV12-4; d_call: .; j_call: TRBJ2-7; cdr3_nt: TGTGCCAGCAGTTTTGACAGCTACGAGCAGTACTTC; cdr3_aa: CASSFDSYEQYF
clone_size: many; v_call: TRBV11-2; d_call: TRBD1; j_call: TRBJ1-2; cdr3_nt: TGTGCCAGCAGCTTTAGGGGGCGTAACTATGGCTACACCTTC; cdr3_aa: CASSFRGRNYGYTF
clone_size: many; v_call: TRBV11-3; d_call: .; j_call: TRBJ2-7; cdr3_nt: TGTGCCAGCAGCTTCCGGCGAACCTACGAGCAGTACTTC; cdr3_aa: CASSFRRTYEQYF
clone_size: few; v_call: TRBV7-6; d_call: .; j_call: TRBJ2-2; cdr3_nt: TGTGCCAGCAGCTCCCTGGGGATAGAGGTCACCGGGGAGCTGTTTTTT; cdr3_aa: CASSSLGIEVTGELFF
clone_size: many; v_call: TRBV6-1; d_call: .; j_call: TRBJ2-6; cdr3_nt: TGTGCCAGCCATATAGGCGGTTACTCTGGGGCCAACGTCCTGACTTTC; cdr3_aa: CASHIGGYSGANVLTF
clone_size: many; v_call: TRBV28; d_call: .; j_call: TRBJ2-7; cdr3_nt: TGTGCCAGCCAGGGTGGCACCTCCTACGAGCAGTACTTC; cdr3_aa: CASQGGTSYEQYF
clone_size: .; v_call: TRBV4-2; d_call: .; j_call: TRBJ2-7; cdr3_nt: TGTGCCAGCAGCCAAGAGCCCGAAGTATCCTACGAGCAGTACTTC; cdr3_aa: CASSQEPEVSYEQYF
clone_size: .; v_call: TRBV20-1; d_call: .; j_call: TRBJ1-1; cdr3_nt: TGCAGTGCTAGAGCAGGACAGTCGAACACTGAAGCTTTCTTT; cdr3_aa: CSARAGQSNTEAFF
clone_size: many; v_call: TRBV11-2; d_call: TRBD1; j_call: TRBJ2-7; cdr3_nt: TGTGCCAGCCGACAGGGGTCGAGCGAGCAGTACTTC; cdr3_aa: CASRQGSSEQYF
clone_size: medium-sized; v_call: TRBV12-3/TRBV12-4; d_call: TRBD1; j_call: TRBJ1-3; cdr3_nt: TGTGCCAGCAGGGAGGGACAGGGTGGAAACACCATATATTTT; cdr3_aa: CASREGQGGNTIYF
clone_size: few; v_call: TRBV30; d_call: TRBD1; j_call: TRBJ1-1; cdr3_nt: TGTGCCTGGAGCTTGACAGGGGCGTCTGCTGAAGCTTTCTTT; cdr3_aa: CAWSLTGASAEAFF
clone_size: few; v_call: TRBV9; d_call: TRBD1; j_call: TRBJ1-6; cdr3_nt: TGTGCCAGCAGCAGGTCGACAGGGGTTAATTCACCCCTCCACTTT; cdr3_aa: CASSRSTGVNSPLHF
clone_size: medium-sized; v_call: TRBV20-1; d_call: .; j_call: TRBJ2-1; cdr3_nt: TGCAGTGCTAGTTCCCCTGGGAGGTACAATGAGCAGTTCTTC; cdr3_aa: CSASSPGRYNEQFF
clone_size: .; v_call: TRBV13; d_call: .; j_call: TRBJ2-7; cdr3_nt: TGTGCCAGCAGCTTAGATTGGGCCCGTGGAGGAGGCTACGAGCAGTGCTTC; cdr3_aa: CASSLDWARGGGYEQCF
clone_size: many; v_call: TRBV7-3; d_call: TRBD2; j_call: TRBJ2-1; cdr3_nt: TGTGCCAGCAGCTTACATAGCGGGCTAAGCTCCTACAATGAGCAGTTCTTC; cdr3_aa: CASSLHSGLSSYNEQFF
clone_size: .; v_call: TRBV28; d_call: TRBD1; j_call: TRBJ2-3; cdr3_nt: TGTGCCAGCAGTAGGGACAGGCTTAGCACAGATACGCAGTATTTT; cdr3_aa: CASSRDRLSTDTQYF
clone_size: many; v_call: TRBV28; d_call: TRBD1; j_call: TRBJ2-7; cdr3_nt: TGTGCCAGCAGTTTATCATCGACAGGGAGCGTCGAGCAGTACTTC; cdr3_aa: CASSLSSTGSVEQYF
clone_size: .; v_call: TRBV9; d_call: TRBD1; j_call: TRBJ1-5; cdr3_nt: TGTGCCAGCAGCGTAGAGGGGACAGTGCCCCAGCATTTT; cdr3_aa: CASSVEGTVPQHF
clone_size: .; v_call: TRBV12-3/TRBV12-4; d_call: .; j_call: TRBJ2-3; cdr3_nt: TGTGCCAGCAATGTCAGGGCAGATACGCAGTATTTT; cdr3_aa: CASNVRADTQYF
clone_size: .; v_call: TRBV14; d_call: .; j_call: TRBJ2-2; cdr3_nt: TGTGCCAGCAGCCATAACAGCGACACCGGGGAGCTGTTTTTT; cdr3_aa: CASSHNSDTGELFF
clone_size: .; v_call: TRBV5-1; d_call: TRBD1; j_call: TRBJ2-1; cdr3_nt: TGCGCCAGCAGCCCGGGACAGGTGGATTACAATGAGCAGTTCTTC; cdr3_aa: CASSPGQVDYNEQFF
clone_size: .; v_call: TRBV10-3; d_call: .; j_call: TRBJ2-5; cdr3_nt: TGTGCCAGCGCATTTAACAGAGATCAAGAGACCCAGTACTTC; cdr3_aa: CASAFNRDQETQYF
clone_size: many; v_call: TRBV5-1; d_call: .; j_call: TRBJ2-7; cdr3_nt: TGCGCCAGCAGCTTGCTGCAGTCGGGACCACGGGAGCAGTACTTC; cdr3_aa: CASSLLQSGPREQYF
clone_size: many; v_call: TRBV5-6; d_call: TRBD1; j_call: TRBJ2-7; cdr3_nt: TGTGCCAGCAGCTCGACAGGGTTAAGGATGGAGCAGTACTTC; cdr3_aa: CASSSTGLRMEQYF
clone_size: medium-sized; v_call: TRBV6-1; d_call: .; j_call: TRBJ1-2; cdr3_nt: TGTGCCAGCAGCATGACGATGCTCGGGGGCTACACCTTC; cdr3_aa: CASSMTMLGGYTF
clone_size: medium-sized; v_call: TRBV28; d_call: .; j_call: TRBJ1-2; cdr3_nt: TGTGCCAGCAGTCCCGTTGGGGGCAGAGATATTAACTATGGCTACACCTTC; cdr3_aa: CASSPVGGRDINYGYTF
clone_size: .; v_call: TRBV19; d_call: .; j_call: TRBJ1-1; cdr3_nt: TGTGCCAGTAGTATTACTTACGGACCGACCGAGGCTTTCTTT; cdr3_aa: CASSITYGPTEAFF
clone_size: .; v_call: TRBV7-9; d_call: .; j_call: TRBJ1-2; cdr3_nt: TGTGCCAGCAGCCACACTATGTCGGGGAATGGCTACACCTTC; cdr3_aa: CASSHTMSGNGYTF
clone_size: few; v_call: TRBV18; d_call: .; j_call: TRBJ1-5; cdr3_nt: TGTGCCAGCTCCGATGAGAACAATCAGCCCCAGCATTTT; cdr3_aa: CASSDENNQPQHF
clone_size: .; v_call: TRBV6-2/TRBV6-3; d_call: .; j_call: TRBJ2-7; cdr3_nt: TGTGCCAGCCAAAATCGGGACCGCGCCTACGAGCAGTACTTC; cdr3_aa: CASQNRDRAYEQYF
clone_size: many; v_call: TRBV19; d_call: .; j_call: TRBJ2-2; cdr3_nt: TGTGCCAGTACCAACATTGCGGGCCGGGGGACCGGGGAGCTGTTTTTT; cdr3_aa: CASTNIAGRGTGELFF
clone_size: many; v_call: TRBV12-3/TRBV12-4; d_call: TRBD1; j_call: TRBJ1-2; cdr3_nt: TGTGCCAGCAGGCAGACAGGGGCACTTGGCTACACCTTC; cdr3_aa: CASRQTGALGYTF
clone_size: many; v_call: TRBV29-1; d_call: .; j_call: TRBJ2-3; cdr3_nt: TGCAGCGTTGAGACAGGTGGGGATACGCAGTATTTT; cdr3_aa: CSVETGGDTQYF
clone_size: many; v_call: TRBV9; d_call: .; j_call: TRBJ2-2; cdr3_nt: TGTGCCAGCAGCGTAGCCGGGACGAACACCGGGGAGCTGTTTTTT; cdr3_aa: CASSVAGTNTGELFF
clone_size: medium-sized; v_call: TRBV20-1; d_call: .; j_call: TRBJ2-6; cdr3_nt: TGCAGTGCCGACTCTGGGGCCAACGTCCTGACTTTC; cdr3_aa: CSADSGANVLTF
clone_size: few; v_call: TRBV7-9; d_call: TRBD2; j_call: TRBJ2-5; cdr3_nt: TGTGCCAGCAGCTTCAGACTAGCGGGAGTGGGGCAAGAGACCCAGTACTTC; cdr3_aa: CASSFRLAGVGQETQYF
clone_size: few; v_call: TRBV30; d_call: .; j_call: TRBJ1-5; cdr3_nt: TGTGCCTGGAGTCCCGGGACCGCTAATCAGCCCCAGCATTTT; cdr3_aa: CAWSPGTANQPQHF
clone_size: few; v_call: TRBV9; d_call: .; j_call: TRBJ2-7; cdr3_nt: TGTGCCAGCAGCGTAGGGGAGATGCCAAGGAGATACGAGCAGTACTTC; cdr3_aa: CASSVGEMPRRYEQYF
clone_size: many; v_call: TRBV30; d_call: TRBD2; j_call: TRBJ2-3; cdr3_nt: TGTGCCTGGTTGGGGCTAGCGGGAGATACGCAGTATTTT; cdr3_aa: CAWLGLAGDTQYF
clone_size: few; v_call: TRBV2; d_call: .; j_call: TRBJ2-3; cdr3_nt: TGTGCCAGCAGCGAACGGGAGACAGATACGCAGTATTTT; cdr3_aa: CASSERETDTQYF
clone_size: many; v_call: TRBV10-3; d_call: TRBD1; j_call: TRBJ1-4; cdr3_nt: TGTGCCATCAGTGCCCAGCAGGGGGTATTTGAAAAACTGTTTTTT; cdr3_aa: CAISAQQGVFEKLFF
clone_size: .; v_call: TRBV7-9; d_call: TRBD1; j_call: TRBJ2-7; cdr3_nt: TGTGCCAGCAGCACCCGGGACAGGGAACGTGATGAGCAGTACTTC; cdr3_aa: CASSTRDRERDEQYF
clone_size: once; v_call: TRBV28; d_call: TRBD1; j_call: TRBJ1-6; cdr3_nt: TGTGCCAGAAGTTTATCAGGGACAGCTTTACGGAACGACTTT; cdr3_aa: CARSLSGTALRNDF
clone_size: .; v_call: TRBV20-1; d_call: .; j_call: TRBJ2-1; cdr3_nt: TGCAGTGCTAGAGATCCCGGCGGGACCTACAATGAGCAGTTCTTC; cdr3_aa: CSARDPGGTYNEQFF
clone_size: .; v_call: TRBV11-2; d_call: TRBD2; j_call: TRBJ2-1; cdr3_nt: TGTGCCAGCAGCTTTCTAGCGGCCTCCTACAATGAGCAGTTCTTC; cdr3_aa: CASSFLAASYNEQFF
clone_size: many; v_call: TRBV3-1; d_call: .; j_call: TRBJ2-3; cdr3_nt: TGTGCCAGCAGCCAAGCTTCGAACGCTCGGACGCAGTATTTT; cdr3_aa: CASSQASNARTQYF